The 2 T cell receptor beta chains in this list originate from one sample, sequenced in a study of blood T cell repertoires in COVID-19. Libraries were prepared by immunoSEQ multiplex PCR; TCRdb keeps only in-frame clonotypes and omits some of them. The table records some 250,000 clones, approximately 87% of them present only once. The specimen was peripheral blood. The source of these receptors is a woman aged 25 to 39 with COVID-19, enrolled during active disease.

The gene calls are TRBV9 and TRBJ2-3; 8 bases line up with TRBD1. Trimming removed 4 bases from V and 6 bases from J; junction bases left unmatched: 10. CDR1 and CDR2 from the germline V gene are SGDLS and YYNGEE. The CDR3 length is 15 residues. The CDR3 region is CASSYRDRSRDTQYF. DNA for the CDR3: TGTGCCAGCAGCTACCGGGACAGGTCCCGGGATACGCAGTATTTT.

This chain connects TRBV27 to TRBJ2-1, with D possibly TRBD2 on 5 matching bases. The CDR3 sequence is 16 residues long. Per the germline V gene, CDR1 is MNHEY and CDR2 is SMNVEV (reference sequence). Trimming stripped 1 base from V and 8 bases from J, with 18 bases between. This CDR3 reads CASSLLRGFRFDEQFF. CDR3 bases: TGTGCCAGCAGTTTATTAAGAGGGTTTAGGTTTGATGAGCAGTTCTTC.